This T cell receptor (beta chain) was sequenced for a study of OX40 agonist ivuxolimab in advanced cancers. The wider study: An agonistic anti-OX40 (CD134) antibody, ivuxolimab, was used to treat the patients. Age averaged around 60 years (range roughly 20 to 90), and roughly 80% were male.

This clone turned up a few times. Germline values: CDR1 SNHLY, CDR2 FYNNEI. The V gene end was trimmed by 7 bases and the J gene end by 5 bases; junction bases not matched to a gene: 7. The CDR3 spans 14 residues. The protocol was immunoSEQ multiplex PCR, while the TCRdb copy is restricted to in-frame clones and leaves out a portion. The sample yields 40,000 to 45,000 clones, around 89% seen once. The gene calls are TRBV2 and TRBJ1-5; 8 positions agree with TRBD1. This TCR was recovered from an adult with an advanced solid tumor such as melanoma, head and neck, liver or kidney cancer. This specimen consisted of CD4+ or CD8+ T cells sorted from blood, obtained in a trial of the OX40 agonist ivuxolimab. CDR3 DNA sequence: TGTGCCAGCACCGTGGCAGGGGGCGATCAGCCCCAGCATTTT. It codes for CASTVAGGDQPQHF.